One sample yielded the 24 T cell receptor beta chains listed below, sequenced in a study of blood T cells in healthy people across ages. Together with a sample-barcoded 5' primer, a J-beta primer mix was included in a second PCR lasting roughly 6 to 12 cycles. MiXCR, applied by TCRdb to the 5' RACE reads, yields one record per CDR3 protein. Among about 290,000 distinct CDR3 sequences listed, roughly a quarter were seen once. The material sequenced was blood. The receptor set was obtained from a woman in her 70s in good health.

This clonotype was seen more than once but under ten times. This rearrangement joins TRBV20-1 to TRBJ2-5; D unclear. The DNA end is more similar to TRBJ2-1, so the J call may be wrong. Germline V CDR1 and CDR2: DFQATT, SNEGSKA (reference sequence). CDR3 length equals 16 residues. The DNA for the CDR3 is TGCAGTGCTACAATCATGGACCGCGGAAACTACAATGAGCAGTTCTTC. Encoded protein: CSATIMDRGNYNEQFF.

This chain connects TRBV7-9 to TRBJ1-1; tentatively, D is TRBD1 (6 bases). CDR1 SEHNR and CDR2 FQNEAQ come from the germline V gene (reference sequence). V gave up 7 bases and J gave up 3 bases, with 15 bases separating them. The CDR3 spans 14 residues. The CDR3 DNA reads TGTGCCAGCACCAGGGGCGCTAGTTACACTGAAGCTTTCTTT. It is translated as CASTRGASYTEAFF.

This clonotype was recorded many times. The chain joins TRBV7-2 to TRBJ1-4; D not resolved. V lost 1 base to trimming and J lost 6 bases, with 12 bases between them. The CDR3 spans 15 residues. Germline V gene lookup returns CDR1 SGHTA and CDR2 FQGNSA. The CDR3 nucleotides read TGTGCCAGCAGCTTAGGGGGTGTGGTGGATGAAAAACTGTTTTTT. Its translation is CASSLGGVVDEKLFF.

The gene calls are TRBV7-2 and TRBJ2-3; D gene unclear. Germline CDR1 is SGHTA and CDR2 is FQGNSA. The V end was cut by 3 bases, the J end by 11 bases, with 12 bases between. This CDR3 has 12 amino acids. The CDR3 DNA sequence: TGTGCCAGCAGCTTTCCCCCTTTGGGGCAGTATTTT. Translated, it gives CASSFPPLGQYF. The full variable domain, rest sourced from reference TRBV7-2 and TRBJ2-3, is GAGVSQSPSNKVTEKGKDVELRCDPISGHTALYWYRQSLGQGLEFLIYFQGNSAPDKSGLPSDRFSAERTGGSVSTLTIQRTQQEDSAVYLCASSFPPLGQYFGPGTRLTVL.

This clonotype was recorded only once. The CDR3 sequence: CASSVVPGQGNTEAFF. Here the CDR3 DNA reads TGTGCCAGCAGCGTTGTCCCGGGACAGGGGAACACTGAAGCTTTCTTT. This sequence joins TRBV9 and TRBJ1-1, with 9 bases lining up with TRBD1. This CDR3 is 16 amino acids long. The germline V gene encodes CDR1 SGDLS and CDR2 YYNGEE. Trimming took 2 bases from V and 1 from J; bases not matched to a gene: 6.

The sample holds many counts of this clonotype. The chain has TRBV7-9 and TRBJ2-5, with D tentatively TRBD2 (6 bases). The V end was cut by 0 bases, the J end by 5 bases, with 10 bases between. CDR3 length: 14 amino acids. CDR1 and CDR2 from the germline V gene are SEHNR and FQNEAQ (reference sequence). The CDR3 spells CASSLAGGIETQYF. CDR3 in DNA: TGTGCCAGCAGCTTAGCCGGGGGAATTGAGACCCAGTACTTC.

This clonotype was recorded once. The chain carries TRBV28 and TRBJ2-3; D is uncertain. The CDR3 is made up of 13 amino acids. Germline CDR1 MDHEN, CDR2 SYDVKM. V gave up 2 bases and J gave up 4 bases, with 7 bases separating them. This chain's CDR3 is CASSLNIADTQYF. CDR3 bases: TGTGCCAGCAGTTTAAACATTGCAGATACGCAGTATTTT.

A few counts support this clonotype. The J gene is TRBJ1-2, the V gene TRBV27; D unresolved. The CDR3 consists of 14 residues. The germline CDR1 and CDR2 sequences are MNHEY and SMNVEV (reference sequence). Trimming left V 5 bases short and J 0 bases short, with 10 bases between. The CDR3 region has the DNA TGTGCCAGCAGTCCTCCCGGGACTAACTATGGCTACACCTTC. This translates into CASSPPGTNYGYTF.

This rearrangement joins TRBV19 to TRBJ2-7; TRBD2 aligns across 12 bases. V was clipped by 6 bases and J by 3 bases; unmatched bases: 6. The CDR3 runs 15 residues. Germline values: CDR1 LNHDA, CDR2 SQIVND (reference sequence). The CDR3 is CASRSTSGSDYEQYF. The CDR3 DNA reads as TGTGCCAGTAGATCGACTAGCGGGAGTGACTACGAGCAGTACTTC. Filled out from reference TRBV19 and TRBJ2-7, the complete variable domain reads DGGITQSPKYLFRKEGQNVTLSCEQNLNHDAMYWYRQDPGQGLRLIYYSQIVNDFQKGDIAEGYSVSREKKESFPLTVTSAQKNPTAFYLCASRSTSGSDYEQYFGPGTRLTVT.

The rearrangement links TRBV28 to TRBJ2-7, with 8 positions matching TRBD2. After removal of 4 bases from V and 2 bases from J, the junction contained 7 bases not matched to a gene. The CDR3 extends over 15 amino acids. Germline values: CDR1 MDHEN, CDR2 SYDVKM. The CDR3 nucleotides read TGTGCCAGCAGTTCAATAGCGGGACCAACCTACGAGCAGTACTTC. Protein product: CASSSIAGPTYEQYF.

The DNA for the CDR3 is TGCGCCAGCAGCCAAGTTCCCGACGGGGACTACGAGCAGTACTTC. Translation gives CASSQVPDGDYEQYF. The chain has TRBV4-1 and TRBJ2-7; D is perhaps TRBD2 (5 bases). The CDR3 loop spans 15 amino acids. The V and J ends lost 1 base and 3 bases respectively, with 13 bases between them. The germline V gene encodes CDR1 MGHRA and CDR2 YSYEKL.

This clonotype was found a few times. The chain has TRBV11-2 and TRBJ2-6; D unresolved. CDR3 size: 18 residues. In germline, CDR1 is SGHAT, CDR2 FQNNGV. The ends were cut back, 3 bases at V and 0 bases at J, with 15 bases in the middle. For the CDR3, the DNA is TGTGCCAGCAGCTTCGGAGAGAACTTAAGCTCTGGGGCCAACGTCCTGACTTTC. Translation gives CASSFGENLSSGANVLTF.

This clonotype has a single count. CDR3 in amino acids: CASSLAPGQPQHF. The CDR3, as DNA: TGTGCCAGCAGCTTAGCCCCGGGTCAGCCCCAGCATTTT. The V and J genes are TRBV7-8 and TRBJ1-5; no clear D. Germline V gene sequence: CDR1 SGHVS, CDR2 FQNEAQ. There are 13 residues in the CDR3. V lost 0 bases and J lost 6, with 6 bases in between.

Only a few counts were recorded for this clonotype. This chain connects TRBV7-9 to TRBJ2-5; 7 bases are a match to TRBD2. The CDR3 loop spans 15 amino acids. In germline, CDR1 is SEHNR, CDR2 FQNEAQ (reference sequence). Trimming at V came to 5 bases and at J to 2 bases, leaving 8 bases not matched to a gene. The CDR3 sequence is CASSALARSQETQYF. The CDR3 nucleotides are TGTGCCAGCAGCGCACTAGCGCGATCACAAGAGACCCAGTACTTC.

The chain is built from TRBV29-1 and TRBJ2-5; D is ambiguous. The CDR3 runs 14 residues. Between the trimmed V and J ends, which lost 5 bases and 4 bases, there was a span of 17 bases. Per the germline V gene, CDR1 is SQVTM and CDR2 is ANQGSEA. CDR3 nucleotide sequence: TGCAGCGTTAAGGGTCTCCCCGGGTCAGAGACCCAGTACTTC. It encodes CSVKGLPGSETQYF.

This clonotype was picked up a small number of times. V gene TRBV28 combines with J gene TRBJ2-7, with D possibly TRBD1 on 6 matching bases. This CDR3 is built from 14 residues. Germline V gene lookup returns CDR1 MDHEN and CDR2 SYDVKM. V was shortened by 5 bases and J by 0 bases, with 11 bases between the two germline ends. This chain's CDR3 is CASSLRDTSYEQYF. CDR3 DNA: TGTGCCAGCAGTCTAAGGGACACCTCCTACGAGCAGTACTTC.

A few counts support this clonotype. An end of the junction differs from the germline gene, which may be a read error. The CDR3 reads CASSKGDNPFSETQHF. The CDR3 DNA is TGTGCCAGTAGTAAGGGGGACAATCCTTTTTCGGAGACCCAGCACTTC. The chain employs TRBV19 and TRBJ2-5, with a tentative D call TRBD1 (6 bases). This CDR3 has 16 amino acids. Germline V gene data show CDR1 as LNHDA and CDR2 as SQIVND (reference sequence).

This clonotype was recorded a few times. The J gene is TRBJ2-5, the V gene TRBV12-3 or TRBV12-4; no definite D call. V was cut by 1 base and J by 3 bases, with 15 bases left in between. The CDR3 totals 16 residues. The CDR3 sequence is CASSLVLGGIKETQYF. The CDR3, as DNA: TGTGCCAGCAGTTTAGTGCTCGGCGGTATAAAAGAGACCCAGTACTTC.

Only a few counts were recorded for this clonotype. V usage is TRBV6-5 and J usage is TRBJ2-3; D is possibly TRBD1 (6 bases). Germline assignment: CDR1 MNHEY and CDR2 SVGAGI. Trimming shortened V by 6 bases and J by 2 bases, and 12 bases separated the two germline ends. CDR3 length: 14 amino acids. CDR3 loop: CASRHQGSTDTQYF. CDR3 DNA: TGTGCCAGCAGGCACCAGGGGTCCACAGATACGCAGTATTTT.

This chain connects TRBV7-9 to TRBJ2-5; possible D gene TRBD1, 5 bases. Germline CDR1 reads SEHNR; CDR2 reads FQNEAQ (reference sequence). This CDR3 spans 13 amino acids. Trimming removed 0 bases from V and 10 bases from J, with 12 bases in between. The CDR3 DNA reads TGTGCCAGCAGCTTAGCCCCCCAAGGGGTCCAGTACTTC. Protein: CASSLAPQGVQYF.

Worth noting for this clonotype: The junction does not match germline at one end; this may be a read error. The genes are TRBV25-1 and TRBJ2-5; D perhaps matches TRBD2 (5 bases). CDR1 is MGHDK and CDR2 is SYGVNS in the germline V gene. This CDR3 has 14 residues. The DNA for the CDR3 is TGTACCAGCAGTGCTCCGGGATTTGGGGAGACCCAGTACTTC. Translation: CTSSAPGFGETQYF.

This clonotype has more than one count but fewer than ten. In DNA form, the CDR3 reads TGTGCCAGCAGTTACGGACTAGCGGGAGGTATCGATGAGCAGTTCTTC. Translating it yields CASSYGLAGGIDEQFF. The genes are TRBV6-5 and TRBJ2-1; 14 bases line up with TRBD2. Germline CDR1 MNHEY, CDR2 SVGAGI. Losses at the gene ends were 2 bases for V and 8 bases for J; bases not matched to a gene: 5. This CDR3 comprises 16 residues.

This clonotype showed up just a few times. The chain employs TRBV20-1 and TRBJ1-1; a weak D match, TRBD1 (5 bases). V was pared by 8 bases and J by 2 bases, with 18 bases between. The CDR3 runs to 14 residues. Germline V gene sequence: CDR1 DFQATT, CDR2 SNEGSKA (reference sequence). The CDR3 sequence: CSSRGSQVNTEAFF. Written as DNA, the CDR3 is TGCAGTTCTCGGGGGAGTCAGGTTAACACTGAAGCTTTCTTT.

At least ten counts were recorded for this clonotype. The CDR3 is CASSKQLAGTYEQYF. The CDR3 DNA follows: TGTGCCAGCAGCAAGCAACTAGCGGGTACCTACGAGCAGTACTTC. V usage is TRBV3-1 and J usage is TRBJ2-5; 9 bases agree with TRBD2. The J call may be faulty, since TRBJ2-7 better matches the DNA end. Looked up from germline, CDR1 is LGHDT and CDR2 is YNNKEL (reference sequence). This CDR3 is 15 amino acids long.